The 5 T cell receptor beta chains presented below share a single source sample, sequenced in a study of T cell responses to AZD1222 COVID-19 vaccine. Using immunoSEQ multiplex PCR, the repertoire was profiled, and TCRdb retains in-frame clones only, with some absent. The sample holds around 81,000 clones, under 95% seen once. The sample in question was peripheral blood, obtained 28 days after the second AZD1222 dose. These receptors were collected from an adult who received the AZD1222 COVID-19 vaccine.

V usage is TRBV3-1 (or the pseudogene TRBV3-2) and J usage is TRBJ2-7; 11 bases match TRBD1. Trimming took 2 bases from V and 2 from J; bases not matched to a gene: 2. The CDR3 spans 15 residues. CDR1 LGHDT and CDR2 YNNKEL come from the germline V gene (reference sequence). The CDR3 DNA reads as TGTGCCAGCAGCCAAAGGGACAGGGGGGCCTACGAGCAGTACTTC. Translating gives CASSQRDRGAYEQYF.

This clone was seen more than once but under ten times. The chain recombines TRBV4-1 with TRBJ1-1; possibly TRBD1 for D (6 bases). V lost 1 base, J lost 3 bases, and 12 bases lay in between. The CDR3 is 15 residues long. CDR1 and CDR2 from the germline V gene are MGHRA and YSYEKL. The CDR3 DNA reads TGCGCCAGCAGCCAAGGGTGGGGGGCTGACACTGAAGCTTTCTTT. Translation: CASSQGWGADTEAFF.

The chain joins TRBV6-2 or TRBV6-3 to TRBJ2-3; TRBD1 is a possible D gene (6 bases). Germline CDR1 is MNHEY and CDR2 is SVGEGT. There are 13 residues in the CDR3. V was clipped by 1 base and J by 5 bases, with 7 bases between them. This CDR3 reads CASSYFRGDTQYF. CDR3 DNA: TGTGCCAGCAGTTACTTCAGGGGAGATACGCAGTATTTT.

The V call is TRBV3-1 (or the pseudogene TRBV3-2), the J call TRBJ2-1, with 11 nucleotides matching TRBD1. The CDR3 sequence is 16 residues long. The J segment lost 8 bases and the V segment lost 4 bases, leaving 10 bases of the junction unmatched. Germline V gene data show CDR1 as LGHDT and CDR2 as YNNKEL (reference sequence). The CDR3 sequence is CASSPPGTGGFDEQFF. Here the CDR3 DNA reads TGTGCCAGCAGCCCACCCGGGACAGGGGGGTTCGATGAGCAGTTCTTC.

This clone was observed a single time. The V call is TRBV29-1, the J call TRBJ2-2; D is perhaps TRBD2 (6 bases). Germline values: CDR1 SQVTM, CDR2 ANQGSEA. V was trimmed by 4 bases and J by 1 base, leaving 13 bases between them. The CDR3 has 15 amino acids. CDR3 nucleotide sequence: TGCAGCGTTGCCCCGGGACTCGGGAACACCGGGGAGCTGTTTTTT. As protein: CSVAPGLGNTGELFF.